The clone carrying this T cell receptor (beta chain) was observed a few times. The sample comes from a study of cytomegalovirus exposure and HLA in healthy donors. Study details: As an earlier analysis found, 180 million or so T cells yielded some 120 million unique TCR beta sequences. There were about 85 million unique TCRs (from HLA-typed donors) in an early data release.

The CDR3 runs to 16 residues. Trimming pared 5 bases from V and 6 bases from J, leaving 19 bases between. Germline V gene data show CDR1 as SGHVS and CDR2 as FQNEAQ. The PCR used 60 Vbeta and 13 Jbeta primers. Assay: immunoSEQ multiplex PCR; the TCRdb copy retains only in-frame clones and omits some. This table has around 100,000 clones, 76% appearing once. This rearrangement joins TRBV7-8 to TRBJ2-2; possibly TRBD1 for D (5 bases). Sequencing was performed on PBMCs. The receptor's source is a woman aged 18-29 years in good health and CMV-seropositive. CDR3 bases: TGTGCCAGCAGCGGTAAACCCAGGGTCTCGGCCGGGGAGCTGTTTTTT. The encoded protein is CASSGKPRVSAGELFF.